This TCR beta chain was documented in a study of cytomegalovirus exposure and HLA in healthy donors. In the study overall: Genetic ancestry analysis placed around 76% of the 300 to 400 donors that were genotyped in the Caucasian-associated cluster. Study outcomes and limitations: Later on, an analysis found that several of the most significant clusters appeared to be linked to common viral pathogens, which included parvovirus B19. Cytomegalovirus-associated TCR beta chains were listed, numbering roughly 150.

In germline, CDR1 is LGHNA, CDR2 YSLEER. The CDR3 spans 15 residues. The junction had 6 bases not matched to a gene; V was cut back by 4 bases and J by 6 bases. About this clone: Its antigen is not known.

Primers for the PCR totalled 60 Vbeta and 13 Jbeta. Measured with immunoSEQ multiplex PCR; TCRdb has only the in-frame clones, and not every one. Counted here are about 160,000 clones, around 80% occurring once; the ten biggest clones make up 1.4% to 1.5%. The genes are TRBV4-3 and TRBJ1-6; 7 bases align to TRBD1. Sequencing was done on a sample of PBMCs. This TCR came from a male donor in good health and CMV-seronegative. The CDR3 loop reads CASSRKQGSNSPLHF. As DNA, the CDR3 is TGCGCCAGCAGCCGAAAACAGGGGAGTAATTCACCCCTCCACTTT.